This is a list of T cell receptor beta chains from one sample in a study of T cells in Graves' hyperthyroidism and ophthalmopathy. TCRdb independently ran MiXCR on the multiplex PCR reads; one entry per CDR3 protein. The sample consists of around 35,000 distinct CDR3 sequences, 45% to 55% of them appearing once. Sequencing was done on a sample of blood. The receptors were gathered from a woman between 35 and 50 years old with Graves' ophthalmopathy. CDR3s include the opening cysteine and the closing phenylalanine or tryptophan. Fields, in order: CDR3 protein, CDR3 DNA, CDR3 length, clone size, J gene, D gene, V gene. A D gene is named only where the DNA matches it firmly. Clone size, where shown, is once, few, many, or a class for clones that have expanded.

CASSFPGKGLAASTDTQYF TGTGCCAGCAGTTTTCCAGGGAAAGGACTAGCGGCGAGCACAGATACGCAGTATTTT 19 - TRBJ2-3 TRBD2 TRBV7-9
CSARVKGREGRYEQYF TGCAGTGCTAGAGTTAAGGGGCGGGAGGGCCGGTACGAGCAGTACTTC 16 many TRBJ2-7 TRBD2 TRBV20-1
CASSSGQASYNEQSF TGTGCCAGCAGTTCGGGACAGGCTTCCTACAACGAGCAGTCCTTC 15 - TRBJ2-1 TRBD1 TRBV7-2
CASSALTIGRMTDTQYF TGTGCCAGCAGCGCTCTGACGATAGGGAGGATGACAGATACGCAGTATTTC 17 - TRBJ2-3 - TRBV9
CSATSGISYEQYF TGCAGTGCAACTAGCGGGATTTCCTACGAGCAGTACTTC 13 - TRBJ2-7 TRBD2 TRBV20-1
CASSLIRGGEYEQYF TGTGCCAGCAGCTTAATACGAGGGGGAGAATACGAGCAGTACTTC 15 many TRBJ2-7 - TRBV7-2
CASSLTDYGYTF TGTGCCAGCAGCCTGACTGACTATGGCTACACCTTC 12 many TRBJ1-2 - TRBV12-3/TRBV12-4
CASSSGLGAGGYTF TGTGCCAGCAGTTCGGGACTGGGGGCAGGTGGCTACACCTTC 14 - TRBJ1-2 - TRBV2
CSARPGTDTQFF TGCAGTGCTAGACCAGGGACAGATACGCAGTTCTTC 12 few TRBJ2-1 TRBD1 TRBV20-1
CATSGQGTYGYTF TGTGCCACCAGTGGACAGGGGACCTATGGCTACACCTTC 13 - TRBJ1-2 TRBD1 TRBV24-1
CASSLLLGLAGMGGELFF TGTGCCAGCAGCTTACTCCTCGGACTAGCGGGGATGGGCGGGGAGCTGTTTTTT 18 many TRBJ2-2 TRBD2 TRBV11-2
CASIYLCSVDRGYEQYF - 17 - TRBJ2-7 - TRBV25-1
CASSRDRSSYEQYF TGTGCCAGCAGCCGTGACAGGAGCTCCTACGAGCAGTACTTC 14 few TRBJ2-7 - TRBV11-2
CATSRGQGRSPLHF TGTGCCACCAGCAGAGGACAGGGTCGTTCACCCCTCCACTTT 14 few TRBJ1-6 TRBD1 TRBV15
CAISLGNTEAFF TGTGCCATCAGTCTTGGGAACACTGAAGCTTTCTTT 12 - TRBJ1-1 - TRBV10-3
CASSLDHLGLAGASAYEQYF TGTGCCAGCAGCTTAGACCATCTCGGACTAGCGGGAGCCAGCGCCTACGAGCAGTACTTC 20 many TRBJ2-7 TRBD2 TRBV11-2
CASRFGTLPSGKQPQHF TGTGCAAGTCGCTTCGGTACCCTACCCTCCGGCAAGCAGCCCCAGCATTTT 17 - TRBJ1-5 - TRBV12-2
CASSESGTAIAGNTIYF TGTGCCAGCAGCGAATCCGGGACCGCTATAGCCGGAAACACCATATATTTT 17 many TRBJ1-3 - TRBV5-6
CSVRQSNQPQHF TGCAGTGTCCGGCAGTCCAATCAGCCCCAGCATTTT 12 - TRBJ1-5 - TRBV20-1
CASSQGQGTYEQYF TGTGCCAGCAGCCAAGGGCAGGGCACCTACGAGCAGTACTTC 14 - TRBJ2-7 - TRBV4-2
CAISESKGGSNEQFF TGTGCCATCAGTGAGTCGAAGGGCGGGAGCAATGAGCAGTTCTTC 15 - TRBJ2-1 TRBD2 TRBV10-3
CASSYLGTGRMYNEQFF TGTGCCAGCAGTTACCTAGGGACAGGGAGGATGTACAATGAGCAGTTCTTC 17 many TRBJ2-1 TRBD1 TRBV6-2/TRBV6-3
CASSEPQGSSPLHF TGTGCCAGCAGTGAACCGCAGGGCTCTTCACCCCTCCACTTT 14 medium-sized TRBJ1-6 - TRBV2
CASSLVGGRNTDTQYF TGCGCCAGCAGCTTGGTTGGGGGGCGTAACACAGATACGCAGTATTTT 16 - TRBJ2-3 - TRBV5-1
CSAKGGDQPQYF TGCAGTGCTAAGGGGGGCGATCAGCCCCAGTACTTC 12 - TRBJ2-5 - TRBV20-1
CASSLIPGVSYNEQFF TGTGCCAGCAGTTTAATCCCCGGGGTCTCCTACAATGAGCAGTTCTTC 16 many TRBJ2-1 - TRBV28
CASSQAGGGLAYGYTF TGCGCCAGCAGCCAAGCCGGGGGCGGACTCGCCTATGGCTACACCTTC 16 many TRBJ1-2 - TRBV4-1
CAWANVLTF TGTGCCTGGGCCAACGTCCTGACTTTC 9 - TRBJ2-6 - TRBV30
CASSRRLSGTDTQFF TGTGCCAGCAGTCGGAGACTAAGCGGCACAGATACGCAGTTCTTC 15 - TRBJ2-1 - TRBV6-4
CGSSARTNDYEQYF TGCGGCAGCAGCGCGAGGACTAATGACTACGAGCAGTACTTC 14 - TRBJ2-7 - TRBV5-1
CASSNSGGGRDNEQFF TGTGCCAGCAGTAATAGCGGGGGGGGGAGGGACAATGAGCAGTTCTTC 16 many TRBJ2-1 TRBD2 TRBV2
CASSEAFF TGTGCCAGCAGTGAAGCTTTCTTT 8 - TRBJ1-1 - TRBV6-1
CSASQSRLVNAFEQYF TGCAGTGCTAGTCAGAGTCGGCTAGTGAATGCCTTCGAGCAGTACTTC 16 - TRBJ2-7 - TRBV20-1
CAISRYLSISLAGNNEQFF TGTGCCATCTCCCGATACCTCTCTATCTCCCTAGCGGGTAACAATGAGCAGTTCTTC 19 once TRBJ2-1 TRBD2 TRBV10-3
CASSYSIGNNETQYF TGTGCCAGCAGTTACTCGATCGGGAACAATGAGACCCAGTACTTC 15 - TRBJ2-5 - TRBV6-5
CSALGSLSYNEQFF TGCAGTGCGTTGGGGAGTCTCTCCTACAATGAGCAGTTCTTC 14 - TRBJ2-1 - TRBV20-1
CASSPRTDNYGYTF TGTGCCAGCAGTCCCAGGACAGACAACTACGGCTACACCTTC 14 - TRBJ1-2 - TRBV6-5
CASSLNAPRETQYF TGTGCCAGCAGCTTGAACGCGCCCCGAGAGACCCAGTACTTC 14 many TRBJ2-5 - TRBV5-6
CGTVRGANEKLFF TGTGGAACAGTAAGGGGGGCTAATGAAAAACTGTTTTTT 13 many TRBJ1-4 - TRBV6-1
CASSIGGSDEQYF TGCGCCAGCAGTATTGGGGGAAGCGACGAGCAGTACTTC 13 - TRBJ2-7 - TRBV4-3
CASSQPLRGRGNEKLFF TGCGCCAGCAGCCAACCCCTGCGGGGACGAGGCAATGAAAAACTGTTTTTT 17 many TRBJ1-4 - TRBV4-1
CASSLLATQYF TGTGCCAGCAGTCTACTAGCCACCCAGTACTTC 11 - TRBJ2-5 - TRBV6-1
CSASTSGANVLTF TGCAGTGCTAGCACTAGCGGGGCCAACGTCCTGACTTTC 13 once TRBJ2-6 - TRBV20-1
CAISEGTGNTEAFF TGTGCCATCAGTGAGGGAACAGGGAACACTGAAGCTTTCTTT 14 medium-sized TRBJ1-1 - TRBV10-3
CASSRGPTYEQYF TGTGCCAGCAGCAGGGGGCCAACCTACGAGCAGTACTTC 13 - TRBJ2-7 TRBD1 TRBV2
CSAHTGTGRDGYTF TGCAGTGCTCACACCGGGACAGGGAGAGATGGCTACACCTTC 14 - TRBJ1-2 TRBD1 TRBV20-1
CATSGVGGDEQYF TGTGCCACCAGTGGTGTTGGGGGCGACGAGCAGTACTTC 13 few TRBJ2-7 - TRBV24-1
CASSYSDRAYEQYF TGTGCCAGCAGTTACAGTGACAGGGCCTACGAGCAGTACTTC 14 - TRBJ2-7 TRBD1 TRBV6-6
CASSQVQGAYEQYF TGTGCCAGCAGCCAAGTACAGGGTGCCTACGAGCAGTACTTT 14 - TRBJ2-7 - TRBV3-1
CASSGRTTTNEKLFF TGTGCCAGCAGCGGAAGGACTACAACTAATGAAAAACTGTTTTTT 15 - TRBJ1-4 - TRBV9
CSAGGARETQYF TGCAGTGCGGGGGGGGCTCGGGAGACCCAGTACTTC 12 - TRBJ2-5 - TRBV20-1
CASSFAGLAGNTGELFF TGTGCCAGCAGCTTCGCGGGACTAGCGGGTAACACCGGGGAGCTGTTTTTT 17 - TRBJ2-2 TRBD2 TRBV11-2
CAITSEYGYTF TGTGCCATCACTTCGGAGTATGGCTACACCTTC 11 once TRBJ1-2 - TRBV10-3
CASSIRLAGGPSYEQYF TGTGCCAGCAGCATCAGACTAGCGGGGGGGCCGTCCTACGAGCAGTACTTC 17 once TRBJ2-7 TRBD2 TRBV7-9
CASSQDRNSFSSYNEQFF TGCGCCAGCAGCCAAGATCGAAATAGCTTTAGCTCCTACAATGAGCAGTTCTTC 18 - TRBJ2-1 - TRBV4-1
CASSGRTGNQPQHF TGTGCCAGCAGTGGCAGGACAGGGAATCAGCCCCAGCATTTT 14 - TRBJ1-5 TRBD1 TRBV2
CASSDMWASGQYF TGTGCCAGCAGCGACATGTGGGCTAGCGGGCAGTACTTC 13 - TRBJ2-7 TRBD2 TRBV7-2
CASSLRSGIETQYF TGTGCCAGCAGTCTCCGTAGCGGGATTGAGACCCAGTACTTC 14 - TRBJ2-5 TRBD2 TRBV7-2
CASSLFSGNNEQFF TGTGCCAGCAGCTTATTCTCAGGGAACAATGAGCAGTTCTTC 14 - TRBJ2-1 - TRBV7-2